The rows below give T cell receptor beta chains drawn from one sample of a study of cytomegalovirus exposure and HLA in healthy donors. Clones were read by immunoSEQ multiplex PCR, and TCRdb kept only the in-frame ones, dropping some. The sample lists more than 150,000 clones, roughly 77% seen once, with 1.5% to 2% in the top ten. Input material: PBMCs. The source of these receptors is a woman in her twenties or thirties in good health and CMV-seronegative. Each CDR3 is given with its conserved first and last residue. D genes are given only for firm matches. Not all rows give a size; the values are once, few, many and, for expanded clones, a class.

>TRBV7-6|TRBJ2-3|-|-
CASSLYERSTDTQYF
TGTGCCAGCAGCTTGTATGAGCGGAGCACAGATACGCAGTATTTT
>TRBV7-2|TRBJ1-1|-|TRBD1
CASSPGQGARIYTEAFF
TGTGCCAGCAGCCCGGGACAGGGGGCGCGTATTTACACTGAAGCTTTCTTT
>TRBV9|TRBJ1-1|-|-
CASSQGLGTEAFF
TGTGCCAGCAGCCAGGGGTTGGGCACTGAAGCTTTCTTT
>TRBV4-1|TRBJ2-7|-|TRBD2
CASSQDPAGDYEQYF
TGCGCCAGCAGCCAAGATCCAGCGGGGGACTACGAGCAGTACTTC
>TRBV6-6|TRBJ2-7|once|-
CASSFTYEQYF
TGTGCCAGCAGTTTCACCTACGAGCAGTACTTC
>TRBV14|TRBJ2-7|few|TRBD1
CASSLKSGTGRTYEQYF
TGTGCCAGCAGCCTAAAATCCGGGACAGGGAGAACCTACGAGCAGTACTTC
>TRBV4-1|TRBJ1-4|-|TRBD1
CASSPQFSGTGGQKLFF
TGCGCCAGCAGCCCGCAATTCTCCGGGACAGGGGGCCAAAAACTGTTTTTT
>TRBV11-3|TRBJ2-1|-|-
CASSPRQANYNEQFF
TGTGCCAGCAGCCCTCGACAGGCGAACTACAATGAGCAGTTCTTC
>TRBV11-3|TRBJ1-3|-|-
CASSLDPGNTIYF
TGTGCCAGCAGCTTAGATCCCGGGAACACCATATATTTT
>TRBV30|TRBJ1-5|-|-
CAWSVQVRRAQHF
TGTGCCTGGAGTGTACAGGTCCGACGGGCCCAGCATTTT
>TRBV10-3|TRBJ1-5|few|-
CAIRAVSNQPQHF
TGTGCCATCAGGGCGGTAAGCAATCAGCCCCAGCATTTT
>TRBV5-1|TRBJ2-7|-|-
CASSLGGRGSYEQYF
TGCGCCAGCAGCTTGGGGGGCAGGGGATCCTACGAGCAGTACTTC
>TRBV6-6|TRBJ1-5|-|-
CASDSSSIMPQHF
TGTGCCAGCGACAGCTCGTCAATCATGCCCCAGCATTTT
>TRBV29-1|TRBJ2-3|-|TRBD2
CSVVRGGSTDTQYF
TGCAGCGTTGTGCGCGGGGGAAGCACAGATACGCAGTATTTT
>TRBV6-1|TRBJ1-1|-|-
CASRPQITEAFF
TGTGCCAGCAGACCACAGATTACTGAAGCTTTCTTT
>TRBV2|TRBJ2-3|-|TRBD1
CARGDRKITDTQYF
TGTGCCAGGGGGGACAGAAAAATCACAGATACGCAGTATTTT
>TRBV5-6|TRBJ1-4|once|TRBD1
CASSLPGQGNEKLFF
TGTGCCAGCAGCTTACCGGGACAGGGGAATGAAAAACTGTTTTTT
>TRBV5-8|TRBJ1-1|few|-
CASTSEGNTEAFF
TGTGCCAGCACCTCGGAGGGGAACACTGAAGCTTTCTTT
>TRBV27|TRBJ2-7|-|TRBD1
CASADRGLYEQYF
TGTGCCAGCGCAGACAGGGGGCTGTATGAGCAGTACTTC
>TRBV9|TRBJ1-1|-|TRBD1
CASSASGQLNTEAFF
TGTGCCAGCAGCGCGTCGGGACAGTTGAACACTGAAGCTTTCTTT
>TRBV10-1|TRBJ2-3|-|TRBD2
CASSLGLATDTQYF
TGCGCCAGCAGCCTCGGACTAGCCACAGATACGCAGTATTTT
>TRBV2|TRBJ1-5|-|-
CASSPNAGSNQPQHF
TGTGCCAGCAGTCCGAATGCGGGAAGCAATCAGCCCCAGCATTTT
>TRBV2|TRBJ2-2|-|-
CASSEVTEGSGELFF
TGTGCCAGCAGTGAGGTTACAGAGGGATCGGGGGAGCTGTTTTTT
>TRBV4-1|TRBJ2-5|few|-
CASSQGGPQETQYF
TGCGCCAGCAGCCAAGGGGGGCCCCAAGAGACCCAGTACTTC
>TRBV30|TRBJ1-1|-|-
CACHGRKLNTEAFF
TGTGCCTGCCATGGGAGGAAATTAAACACTGAAGCTTTCTTT
>TRBV5-1|TRBJ1-2|-|-
CASSSAGGRAPQEGYTF
TGCGCCAGCAGCTCGGCGGGCGGCCGAGCACCCCAAGAGGGCTACACCTTC
>TRBV10-3|TRBJ1-5|-|-
CAISATGLNQPQHF
TGTGCCATCAGTGCCACAGGGCTGAATCAGCCCCAGCATTTT
>TRBV10-3|TRBJ1-2|-|TRBD1
CAIRPLPGTGKTGALYGYTF
TGTGCCATCAGGCCTCTTCCAGGGACAGGGAAGACCGGAGCTCTATATGGCTACACCTTC
>TRBV5-6|TRBJ2-7|-|-
CASSLVGRDEQYF
TGTGCCAGCAGCTTGGTCGGCAGGGACGAGCAGTACTTC
>TRBV5-1|TRBJ2-7|-|-
CASSPRGQGISYEQYF
TGCGCCAGCAGCCCCCGTGGTCAGGGAATCTCCTACGAGCAGTACTTC
>TRBV5-1|TRBJ1-4|-|-
CASSPGETGTGEKLFF
TGCGCCAGCAGCCCTGGGGAAACAGGGACGGGGGAAAAACTGTTTTTT
>TRBV27|TRBJ1-2|-|-
CASSFIYGYTF
TGTGCCAGCAGTTTCATCTATGGCTACACCTTC
>TRBV19|TRBJ1-2|-|TRBD1
CASSPTTGGNYGYTF
TGTGCCAGTAGTCCAACGACAGGGGGCAACTATGGCTACACCTTC
>TRBV9|TRBJ2-5|-|TRBD1
CASGLQGADFGETQYF
TGTGCCAGCGGGCTACAGGGGGCCGATTTTGGAGAGACCCAGTACTTC
>TRBV15|TRBJ2-5|-|TRBD1
CATSSQRGRTETQYF
TGTGCCACCAGCAGTCAGAGGGGGCGGACAGAGACCCAGTACTTC
>TRBV5-8|TRBJ1-2|-|-
CASSLVPGVDGYTF
TGTGCCAGCAGCTTGGTTCCAGGGGTTGATGGCTACACCTTC
>TRBV7-2|TRBJ2-7|-|TRBD1
CASSLMRGTGGQWYEQYF
TGTGCCAGCAGCCTCATGCGTGGGACAGGGGGCCAATGGTACGAGCAGTACTTC
>TRBV5-1|TRBJ1-1|-|-
CASSWGVSGTEAFF
TGCGCCAGCAGCTGGGGGGTTTCGGGCACTGAAGCTTTCTTT
>TRBV7-6|TRBJ1-4|-|TRBD1
CASSSSTGLGEKLFF
TGTGCCAGCAGCTCATCGACAGGGCTCGGTGAAAAACTGTTTTTT
>TRBV9|TRBJ2-7|-|-
CASSGRQGGYF
TGTGCCAGCAGCGGCCGACAGGGAGGGTACTTC
>TRBV19|TRBJ1-4|-|TRBD1
CASRAITGGVVTNEKLFF
TGTGCCAGTCGCGCTATTACAGGGGGCGTTGTTACTAATGAAAAACTGTTTTTT
>TRBV10-1|TRBJ2-5|few|TRBD1
CASSESRDRGQYF
TGCGCCAGCAGTGAGTCGAGAGACAGGGGCCAGTACTTC
>TRBV9|TRBJ2-7|few|TRBD1
CASSVAVEGTVDRHF
TGTGCCAGCAGCGTAGCAGTAGAGGGGACAGTCGATAGGCACTTC
>TRBV11-2|TRBJ2-3|-|TRBD2
CASSLELAGATDTQYF
TGTGCCAGCAGCTTAGAACTAGCGGGAGCCACAGATACGCAGTATTTT
>TRBV9|TRBJ1-2|-|-
CASSVGIQGWERHYGYTF
TGTGCCAGCAGCGTAGGAATTCAGGGCTGGGAAAGACACTATGGCTACACCTTC
>TRBV7-2|TRBJ1-1|few|TRBD1
CASSYQQGTAFF
TGTGCCAGCAGCTACCAACAGGGGACAGCTTTCTTT
>TRBV18|TRBJ2-1|-|TRBD1
CASSPPVIRDSSFF
TGTGCCAGCTCACCACCGGTTATCCGGGACAGTTCCTTCTTC
>TRBV15|TRBJ1-1|-|-
CATSQRSGTEAFF
TGTGCCACCAGCCAACGCTCGGGAACTGAAGCTTTCTTT
>TRBV11-2|TRBJ2-7|-|TRBD2
CASSLSTSGGTYEQYF
TGTGCCAGCAGCTTATCGACTAGCGGGGGCACCTACGAGCAGTACTTC
>TRBV5-5|TRBJ1-2|-|-
CASSLDPTRDGYTF
TGTGCCAGCAGCTTGGATCCCACCCGGGATGGCTACACCTTC
>TRBV27|TRBJ1-4|-|-
CASSQTYQGYNEKLFF
TGTGCCAGCAGTCAAACCTATCAGGGGTACAATGAAAAACTGTTTTTT